One TCR beta chain is described in this entry. Its antigen target is currently unknown. No quality values exist for individual bases; no much larger clone is one base distant. From the cysteine up to the phenylalanine, the CDR3 has a length of 14 residues. Only the CDR3 DNA is retained, 42 bases long and in frame from the first base. A distance of 5 bases separates the germline ends of V and J, which lose 0 bases and 0 bases respectively. As encoded in the germline V gene (reference sequence), CDR1 is SEHNR while CDR2 is FQNEAQ. Library preparation used the immunoSEQ multiplex PCR assay. TCRdb mirrors the immuneACCESS table, restricted to in-frame sequences. Some clones are absent from its copies; in checked studies, under half trace to an unresolved V gene, and the reason for the others is unknown. The sample yields about 72,000 clones; 92% were counted once. The ten largest account for 5.8% of the sample.

This sample is drawn from a study of control samples from healthy donors and cancer patients (dated by TCRdb to 2018 to 2021). This TCR was recovered from a woman aged 60 to 75 in good health. Recombination linked TRBV7-9 to TRBJ1-2; the D segment could be TRBD1, given 5 matching bases. The sequencing sample was made of blood. The nucleotide sequence is given as TGTGCCAGCAGCTTAGCAGGGGCTAACTATGGCTACACCTTC. Its product reads: CASSLAGANYGYTF.